This T cell receptor (beta chain) was documented in a study of T cell changes during pregnancy in multiple sclerosis. CDR1 is SGHNT, CDR2 YYREEE, per germline (reference sequence). This CDR3 has 17 residues. Losses at the gene ends were 1 base for V and 4 bases for J; bases not matched to a gene: 9. Data came from immunoSEQ multiplex PCR; TCRdb stores just in-frame clones and leaves some out. The sample shows approximately 50,000 clones, about 93% of them seen only once. This receptor was taken from a female donor in good health, enrolled as a control in a pregnancy study. This specimen was CD4+ T cells from peripheral blood mononuclear cells, taken after pregnancy. This chain uses TRBV5-4 with TRBJ2-2; 8 bases line up with TRBD2. CDR3 DNA: TGTGCCAGCAGCTTGAGTCGGGGGGGCGGTCCCACCGGGGAGCTGTTTTTT. Its translation: CASSLSRGGGPTGELFF.